The entry that follows covers one TCR beta chain sequence. This entry is derived from a study of graft-versus-host responses after intestinal transplantation. Processing released intraepithelial and lamina propria lymphocytes from the graft tissue. The CDR3 is made up of 14 amino acids. Germline V gene lookup returns CDR1 SGHRS and CDR2 YFSETQ. The V end lost 5 bases, the J end lost 6 bases, and 14 bases lay between the germline ends. Profiled with immunoSEQ multiplex PCR; TCRdb holds only in-frame clones, not every one. Among about 15,000 clones listed, approximately 70% were seen once. The chain carries TRBV5-1 and TRBJ2-2; D may be TRBD2 (6 bases). Sequencing was performed on ileum tissue, taken 700 to 800 days after intestinal transplantation. This TCR was recovered from a human patient who received an intestinal transplant, so some T cells may come from the graft donor. The CDR3 spells CASSARRAPGELFF. The CDR3 DNA sequence: TGCGCCAGCAGTGCCCGGAGGGCCCCCGGGGAGCTGTTTTTT.